This entry lists 21 T cell receptor beta chains sequenced from one sample in a study of human T cells and chemical hapten exposure. MiXCR, run by TCRdb on the RACE reads, gives a single entry per CDR3 protein. The table lists around 120,000 distinct CDR3 sequences, about 13% of them singletons, with 2.8% in the top ten. This sample's time point: pre-sensitization, week 0. Treatment described: therapeutic diphenylcyclopropenone sensitization with weekly scalp DPC. Here the sequenced sample was whole blood, taken in connection with sensitization to the hapten diphenylcyclopropenone (DPC). All receptors come from a young woman with alopecia areata. Some clones in this sample may be carry-over from other donors' samples.

This clonotype was seen a few times. The chain has TRBV5-1 and TRBJ2-1; D remains unclear. V gave up 2 bases and J gave up 4 bases, with 7 bases separating them. The germline gives CDR1 SGHRS, CDR2 YFSETQ. The CDR3 has 13 residues. The chain's CDR3 is CASSLGLYNEQFF. CDR3 DNA sequence: TGCGCCAGCAGCTTAGGGCTTTACAATGAGCAGTTCTTC. Full variable domain (rest looked up from reference TRBV5-1 and TRBJ2-1): KAGVTQTPRYLIKTRGQQVTLSCSPISGHRSVSWYQQTPGQGLQFLFEYFSETQRNKGNFPGRFSGRQFSNSRSEMNVSTLELGDSALYLCASSLGLYNEQFFGPGTRLTVL.

In this sample, this clonotype turned up a few times. The chain is built from TRBV29-1 and TRBJ2-3; TRBD2 matches at 9 bases. Germline lookup yields CDR1 SQVTM and CDR2 ANQGSEA. The V gene end was trimmed by 0 bases and the J gene end by 4 bases; junction bases not matched to a gene: 5. The length of the CDR3 is 15 residues. CDR3 DNA: TGCAGCGTTGAAGATTCGCGGGGGGGCCCAGATACGCAGTATTTT. Translated, it gives CSVEDSRGGPDTQYF.

This chain connects TRBV6-2 or TRBV6-3 to TRBJ2-4; D tentatively reads TRBD1 or TRBD2 (5 bases each). Germline V lookup: CDR1 MNHEY, CDR2 SVGEGT. The CDR3 is 12 amino acids. V lost 4 bases, J lost 12 bases, and 13 bases lay in between. CDR3 in DNA: TGTGCCAGCAGTTCGGGGACGCTCAATCAGTACTTC. Amino acid sequence: CASSSGTLNQYF.

This chain uses TRBV15 with TRBJ2-2; 8 nucleotides line up with TRBD1. V lost 1 base and J lost 0; bases outside the gene matches: 1. Per the germline V gene, CDR1 is LNHNV and CDR2 is YYDKDF (reference sequence). The CDR3 has 16 amino acids. The CDR3 bases are TGTGCCACCAGCAGAGCAGGGGGCGCGAACACCGGGGAGCTGTTTTTT. This sequence encodes CATSRAGGANTGELFF.

This clonotype was seen only a few times. The V gene is TRBV2, the J gene TRBJ2-1; D is tentatively TRBD1 or TRBD2 (6 bases each). CDR3 size: 15 residues. Germline CDR1 SNHLY, CDR2 FYNNEI. V dropped 7 bases and J dropped 5 bases, with 18 bases sitting between them. This CDR3 reads CASTFSGGTDNEQFF. In nucleotides, the CDR3 is TGTGCCAGCACGTTTTCCGGGGGCACTGACAATGAGCAGTTCTTC.

This clonotype has more than one count but fewer than ten. The rearrangement uses TRBV29-1 and TRBJ2-2; D may be TRBD2 (5 bases). The CDR3 runs 14 residues. The germline CDR1 and CDR2 sequences are SQVTM and ANQGSEA. V shed 7 bases and J shed 3 bases, with 15 bases lying between them. CDR3 region: CSAGEGSDTGELFF. Written as DNA, the CDR3 is TGCAGCGCTGGTGAGGGTTCGGACACCGGGGAGCTGTTTTTT.

This clonotype was picked up a small number of times. The V call is TRBV11-2, the J call TRBJ2-5; D is uncertain. V shed 0 bases and J shed 2 bases, with 4 bases lying between them. This CDR3 comprises 13 residues. Germline CDR1 and CDR2: SGHAT and FQNNGV. This chain's CDR3 is CASSLDLQETQYF. Written as DNA, the CDR3 is TGTGCCAGCAGCTTAGATCTGCAAGAGACCCAGTACTTC.

The CDR3 sequence: CSARDGLGYNEQFF. The CDR3 DNA reads TGCAGTGCTAGAGATGGCCTGGGGTACAATGAGCAGTTCTTC. The chain uses TRBV20-1 and TRBJ2-1; no definite D call. Germline values: CDR1 DFQATT, CDR2 SNEGSKA (reference sequence). There are 14 residues in the CDR3. Trimming removed 0 bases from V and 4 bases from J, with 10 bases in between.

In this sample, this clonotype turned up a few times. The rearrangement links TRBV7-2 to TRBJ1-1; 11 bases fit TRBD1. The CDR3 length is 15 residues. V trimming: 5 bases; J trimming: 6 bases; junction bases outside the gene matches: 8. Germline assignment: CDR1 SGHTA and CDR2 FQGNSA. CDR3 nucleotides: TGTGCCAGCAGCCGCCAAAGGGACAGGGGGTCTGAAGCTTTCTTT. Protein sequence: CASSRQRDRGSEAFF.

This clonotype showed up just a few times. The chain recombines TRBV7-8 with TRBJ2-4; no reliable D call. The CDR3 spans 12 residues. From germline, CDR1 is SGHVS and CDR2 FQNEAQ. Trimming stripped 5 bases from V and 7 bases from J, with 9 bases between. The CDR3 DNA reads as TGTGCCAGCAGCATCTGGGGTAACATTCAGTACTTC. As protein: CASSIWGNIQYF.

The rearrangement joins TRBV11-2 to TRBJ1-1, with D perhaps matching TRBD1 (5 bases). This CDR3 has 16 residues. V was clipped by 0 bases and J by 1 base, with 12 bases between them. Germline CDR1 SGHAT, CDR2 FQNNGV. CDR3 protein: CASSLDPRQPNTEAFF. DNA of the CDR3: TGTGCCAGCAGCTTAGATCCACGACAGCCGAACACTGAAGCTTTCTTT.

This sequence joins TRBV19 and TRBJ1-2; no reliable D call. Trimming pared 3 bases from V and 3 bases from J, leaving 11 bases between. The CDR3 consists of 14 residues. Germline assignment: CDR1 LNHDA and CDR2 SQIVND (reference sequence). CDR3 sequence: CASSIGREHYGYTF. The CDR3 DNA reads TGTGCCAGTAGTATCGGTAGGGAGCACTATGGCTACACCTTC. The full variable domain, its missing parts supplied by reference TRBV19 and TRBJ1-2, is DGGITQSPKYLFRKEGQNVTLSCEQNLNHDAMYWYRQDPGQGLRLIYYSQIVNDFQKGDIAEGYSVSREKKESFPLTVTSAQKNPTAFYLCASSIGREHYGYTFGSGTRLTVV.

The J gene is TRBJ1-5, the V gene TRBV9; D is undetermined. V lost 2 bases and J lost 2, with 8 bases in between. Germline V gene lookup returns CDR1 SGDLS and CDR2 YYNGEE. CDR3 size: 14 residues. CDR3 sequence (DNA): TGTGCCAGCAGCGTGGATGGCGGCAATCAGCCCCAGCATTTT. This translates into CASSVDGGNQPQHF.

The rearrangement joins TRBV20-1 to TRBJ2-7; a possible D gene is TRBD1 (5 bases). Deletions cut 6 bases from V and 5 bases from J, with 17 bases between. Germline V gene data show CDR1 as DFQATT and CDR2 as SNEGSKA (reference sequence). CDR3 length: 13 residues. The CDR3: CSAAGRRVNEQYF. CDR3 DNA: TGCAGTGCCGCAGGGCGCCGGGTGAACGAGCAGTACTTC.

The rearrangement links TRBV7-2 to TRBJ2-5; either TRBD1 or TRBD2 may supply D (5 bases each). CDR1 and CDR2 from the germline V gene are SGHTA and FQGNSA. The CDR3 sequence is 14 residues long. Between the trimmed V and J ends, which lost 1 base and 4 bases, there was a span of 10 bases. The CDR3 DNA is TGTGCCAGCAGCTTAGGAGGGGCGCGAGAGACCCAGTACTTC. It translates to CASSLGGARETQYF. Looking up the rest from reference TRBV7-2 and TRBJ2-5 gives the full variable domain: GAGVSQSPSNKVTEKGKDVELRCDPISGHTALYWYRQSLGQGLEFLIYFQGNSAPDKSGLPSDRFSAERTGGSVSTLTIQRTQQEDSAVYLCASSLGGARETQYFGPGTRLLVL.

Ten or more counts support this clonotype. V gene TRBV20-1 combines with J gene TRBJ1-1, with TRBD1 as a possible D gene (6 bases). Trimming took 3 bases from V and 5 from J, leaving 13 bases between them. This CDR3 is built from 13 residues. In germline, CDR1 is DFQATT, CDR2 SNEGSKA (reference sequence). The CDR3 loop is CSARERGGTEAFF. CDR3 DNA: TGCAGTGCTAGGGAGAGGGGGGGAACTGAAGCTTTCTTT.

The chain carries TRBV20-1 and TRBJ2-3; D not certain. The CDR3 is 12 residues long. The germline gives CDR1 DFQATT, CDR2 SNEGSKA (reference sequence). V gave up 6 bases and J gave up 8 bases, with 15 bases separating them. Written as DNA, the CDR3 is TGCAGTGCCCCCTTTGAGGCGTTTACGCAGTATTTT. Its translation is CSAPFEAFTQYF.

The rearrangement links TRBV4-3 to TRBJ1-2, with 9 positions matching TRBD1. Losses at the gene ends were 5 bases for V and 0 bases for J; bases not matched to a gene: 7. The CDR3 sequence is 16 residues long. The germline CDR1 and CDR2 sequences are LGHNA and YSLEER. This chain's CDR3 is CASSYSRTGANYGYTF. As DNA, the CDR3 is TGCGCCAGCAGCTACTCCAGGACAGGGGCTAACTATGGCTACACCTTC.

This clonotype was seen repeatedly, ten times or more. This chain links TRBV20-1 with TRBJ2-7; 9 nucleotides match TRBD1. The germline V gene has CDR1 DFQATT and CDR2 SNEGSKA (reference sequence). The CDR3 is 14 amino acids. With 2 bases clipped from V and 4 bases from J, the junction kept 6 bases outside the gene matches. In DNA form, the CDR3 reads TGCAGTGCTAGAACCGGGACAGGGCCTTACGAGCAGTACTTC. Amino acids: CSARTGTGPYEQYF.

This clonotype has only one observation. J is TRBJ1-1 and V is TRBV3-1; D may be TRBD1 (6 bases). Germline CDR1 LGHDT, CDR2 YNNKEL (reference sequence). Between the trimmed V and J ends, which lost 4 bases and 5 bases, there was a span of 14 bases. The CDR3 has 14 residues. CDR3: CASSRRGEGTEAFF. The CDR3 region has the DNA TGTGCCAGCAGCCGGAGGGGGGAGGGAACTGAAGCTTTCTTT. Drawing the rest from reference TRBV3-1 and TRBJ1-1, the complete variable domain is DTAVSQTPKYLVTQMGNDKSIKCEQNLGHDTMYWYKQDSKKFLKIMFSYNNKELIINETVPNRFSPKSPDKAHLNLHINSLELGDSAVYFCASSRRGEGTEAFFGQGTRLTVV.

CDR3 DNA: TGTGCCAGCAGTCCCCCGGAGCGCGTAGGAGCCAAAAACATTCAGTACTTC. Translated: CASSPPERVGAKNIQYF. This chain links TRBV12-3 or TRBV12-4 with TRBJ2-4; D ambiguous. This CDR3 has 17 amino acids. Trimming shortened V by 5 bases and J by 0 bases, and 17 bases separated the two germline ends.